Shown below are 8 T cell receptor beta chains from a single sample sequenced in a study of blood T cell repertoires in COVID-19 (dated by TCRdb to 2020 to 2022). Library construction relied on the immunoSEQ multiplex PCR assay. Drawn from immuneACCESS, this table holds only the in-frame rearrangements with V and J called that TCRdb kept. Clones are partly lost; checked studies trace under half to an unresolved V gene and leave the rest unexplained. The table for this sample lists fewer than 400,000 clones; roughly 90% of them were counted only once. About 8.9% of the sample belongs to the ten largest clones. Sequencing was done on a sample of PBMCs or T cells enriched from blood (not recorded which). These receptors were obtained from a woman aged 18-29 years who had recovered from COVID-19.

The rearrangement uses TRBV19 and TRBJ2-5, with 9 bases lining up with TRBD2. Per germline, CDR1 LNHDA and CDR2 SQIVND (reference sequence). This CDR3 has 13 residues. With V trimmed by 6 bases and J by 2 bases, 1 base remained unmatched. The CDR3 is CASRTSGQETQYF. The CDR3 bases are TGTGCCAGTAGGACTAGCGGACAAGAGACCCAGTACTTC.

V is TRBV3-1 (or the pseudogene TRBV3-2) and J is TRBJ1-1, with D perhaps matching TRBD1 (6 bases). Germline V lookup: CDR1 LGHDT, CDR2 YNNKEL (reference sequence). This CDR3 contains 16 residues. V dropped 4 bases and J dropped 2 bases, with 17 bases sitting between them. The CDR3 loop is CASSPKTGTLNTEAFF. In DNA, the CDR3 is TGTGCCAGCAGCCCTAAAACCGGGACACTTAACACTGAAGCTTTCTTT.

The rearrangement uses TRBV10-3 and TRBJ1-6; D is perhaps TRBD1 (5 bases). Trimming left V 0 bases short and J 2 bases short, with 14 bases between. The germline CDR1 and CDR2 sequences are ENHRY and SYGVKD. The CDR3 is 18 amino acids. The CDR3 region has the DNA TGTGCCATCAGTGAGTCGGCTAGCGGGGGACCCTATAATTCACCCCTCCACTTT. Its translation: CAISESASGGPYNSPLHF.

V gene TRBV30 combines with J gene TRBJ2-6; D is perhaps TRBD2 (6 bases). Germline loops: CDR1 GTSNPN, CDR2 SVGIG (reference sequence). The germline V and J ends were trimmed by 4 bases and 3 bases, with 16 bases remaining between them. This CDR3 spans 16 amino acids. The CDR3 DNA is TGTGCCTGGATGGGGGACTTGTTTTATGGGGCCAACGTCCTGACTTTC. Translation gives CAWMGDLFYGANVLTF.

The chain carries TRBV6-5 and TRBJ2-7; no clear D gene. V gave up 7 bases and J gave up 3 bases, with 16 bases separating them. The CDR3 is 14 residues long. CDR1 and CDR2 (germline): MNHEY, SVGAGI. CDR3 region: CASIHGGKGYEQYF. The CDR3 DNA reads as TGTGCCAGCATTCACGGCGGAAAAGGCTACGAGCAGTACTTC.

V is TRBV7-2 and J is TRBJ2-3; no clear D. Between the trimmed V and J ends, which lost 0 bases and 1 base, there was a span of 11 bases. Germline V lookup: CDR1 SGHTA, CDR2 FQGNSA. This CDR3 has 16 amino acids. CDR3 DNA: TGTGCCAGCAGCTTAGCAGACCTGACACGCACAGATACGCAGTATTTT. Protein: CASSLADLTRTDTQYF.

This chain links TRBV6-2 or TRBV6-3 with TRBJ2-3, with D perhaps TRBD1 (5 bases). The V gene's germline CDR1 is MNHEY and CDR2 SVGEGT. The CDR3 runs to 14 residues. With 2 bases removed from V and 2 bases from J, the gap between germline ends came to 8 bases. CDR3 in amino acids: CASSYGHSTDTQYF. CDR3 nucleotides: TGTGCCAGCAGTTACGGACATTCCACAGATACGCAGTATTTT.

This clone was detected only a few times. This chain links TRBV5-3 with TRBJ2-7; possibly TRBD1 for D (6 bases). TRBV5-3 is annotated as an ORF whose role is uncertain. This CDR3 has 14 amino acids. Trimming took off 1 base at V and 6 bases at J, with 14 bases between the two ends. CDR3 in amino acids: CARSLSAGAGEQYF. In DNA, the CDR3 is TGTGCCAGAAGCTTGTCGGCAGGGGCGGGCGAGCAGTACTTC.